The clone carrying this T cell receptor (beta chain) was seen a single time. Its antigen is unknown. Sequencing was performed with immunoSEQ multiplex PCR; in TCRdb, only in-frame clones are kept and a portion is missing. Altogether roughly 250,000 clones are present, around nine tenths being singletons, with the ten largest covering 2% to 3%. Germline CDR1 MDHEN, CDR2 SYDVKM. The germline V and J ends were trimmed by 5 bases and 6 bases, with 13 bases remaining between them. The CDR3 is 14 residues long. The data were taken from a study of cytomegalovirus exposure and HLA in healthy donors. Whole-study findings and limits: In vitro confirmation showed three CMV-associated chains to be CMV antigen specific. TCR sequences were mostly rare, though some public TCRs occurred in many donors. Associated with cytomegalovirus, according to the listing, were 170 or so TCR beta chains.

While the first cohort had 650 to 850 subjects, the donors belonged to the separate validation cohort of over a hundred subjects. Sequenced material: PBMCs. The sequence came from a man aged 18 to 29 in good health and CMV-seronegative. V gene TRBV28 combines with J gene TRBJ2-2, with D tentatively TRBD2 (5 bases). CDR3 sequence reads: CASSPEVTAGELFF. The CDR3 nucleotides are TGTGCCAGCAGTCCGGAGGTAACGGCCGGGGAGCTGTTTTTT.